The entry below gives a single T cell receptor (beta chain) sequence along with its context. Its antigen is not yet known. No quality values exist for individual bases; no much larger clone is one base distant. The library relied on the immunoSEQ multiplex PCR assay. Per the source publication's procedure: A statistical classification framework was developed to diagnose cytomegalovirus status using the catalog of TCR beta chain sequences. TCRdb carries this immuneACCESS record with in-frame sequences only. Its versions omit some clonotypes, under half of them owing to an unresolved V gene in the studies checked, with the rest unexplained. D and trimming were read from the DNA, whereas the V and J calls and clone size are those reported in that table. Present in this sample are around 250,000 clones, 90% of which were seen just once. Just over 3% of the sample goes to the ten largest clones. Based on the germline V gene, the CDR1 and CDR2 sequences are SGHTA and FQGNSA. Including cysteine and phenylalanine, the CDR3 has 14 amino acids. Only the CDR3 portion is preserved as DNA: 42 bases, with reading frame beginning at the first base. Trimming removed 6 bases from V and 1 base from J; the gene matches leave 5 bases unexplained.

The sample belongs to a study of cytomegalovirus exposure and HLA in healthy donors (dated by TCRdb to the late 2010s). About the study as a whole: The 650 to 800 repertoires of the first cohort and the 95 to 150 validation repertoires were produced on the same platform, according to a later analysis. The aim of the study was to test whether cataloging public T cell receptors could identify signatures of past pathogen exposure. Along with the approximately 670-subject first cohort, a separate validation cohort of over 90 different subjects was used. To predict cytomegalovirus infection status, the study brought together high-throughput TCR immunosequencing, statistical association of individual TCRs with disease status, and machine learning.

Overall results and qualifications from the work: A total of 164 TCR beta chains were listed by the study as associated with cytomegalovirus. A later analysis had no HLA typing for the validation cohort, so co-occurrence there was scored across all 130 or so repertoires. Cytomegalovirus status was reported to be diagnosed by the classifier with high specificity and sensitivity in both the original and validation cohorts. A few of the identified cytomegalovirus-associated TCR beta chains were confirmed in vitro to be specific for cytomegalovirus antigens. Most TCR sequences were observed very rarely across donors, whereas some public TCRs were present in many individuals. It was suggested by the authors that the approach could potentially be generalized to other disease states and immunological phenotypes. Subsequent analysis determined that TCRs grouped into clusters in the first cohort also showed a tendency toward co-occurrence across the approximately 110 validation repertoires, and 94% of cluster scores exceeded 0.

The donors were included in the validation cohort of over a hundred subjects, a group kept apart from the 666-subject first cohort. This receptor was taken from a woman in her twenties or thirties in good health and CMV-seronegative. The chain was built from TRBV7-2 and TRBJ1-1, and TRBD1 matches 7 of the central bases. Specimen: PBMCs. The DNA is TGTGCCAGCAGGACACAGGGGAGGAACACTGAAGCTTTCTTT. This codes for CASRTQGRNTEAFF.